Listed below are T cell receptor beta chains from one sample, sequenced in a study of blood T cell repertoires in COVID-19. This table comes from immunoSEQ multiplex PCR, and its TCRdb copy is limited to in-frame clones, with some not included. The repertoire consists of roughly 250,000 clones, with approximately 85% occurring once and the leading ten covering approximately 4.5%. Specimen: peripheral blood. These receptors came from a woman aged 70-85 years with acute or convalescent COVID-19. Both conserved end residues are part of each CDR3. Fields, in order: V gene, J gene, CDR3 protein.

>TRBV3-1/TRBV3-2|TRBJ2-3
CASSRQYDTQYF
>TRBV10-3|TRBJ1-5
CATRGGDAVQPQHF
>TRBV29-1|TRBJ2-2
CSVRNTGELFF
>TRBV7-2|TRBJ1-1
CASSLTGSGRRSTEAFF
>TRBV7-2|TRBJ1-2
CASSGSTGTFYGYTF
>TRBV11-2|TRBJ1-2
CASSLDLRQGYFGYTF
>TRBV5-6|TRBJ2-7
CASSMRQTRSYEQYF
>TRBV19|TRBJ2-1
CASSLQGLAGYNEQFF
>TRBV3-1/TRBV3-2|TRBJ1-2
CASSPRQGIAYGYTF
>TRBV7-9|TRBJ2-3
CASSYEGLRGVDTQYF
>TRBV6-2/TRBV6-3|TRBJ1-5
CASSYTGRGNQPQHF
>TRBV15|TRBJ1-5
CATSRENDNVVQPQHF
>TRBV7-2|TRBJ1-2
CASSPRADGYTF
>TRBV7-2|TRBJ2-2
CASSLTGLPNTGELFF
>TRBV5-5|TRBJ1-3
CASSFTGSGNTIYF
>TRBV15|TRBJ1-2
CATSSAGKEYGYTF
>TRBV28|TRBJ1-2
CASISHRDFSYTF
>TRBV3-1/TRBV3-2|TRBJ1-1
CASSPTGTEAFF
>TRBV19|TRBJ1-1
CASSWGGNTEAFF
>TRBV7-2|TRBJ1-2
CASSRDNLSGYTF
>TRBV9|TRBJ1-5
CASSVGDGDRVQPQHF
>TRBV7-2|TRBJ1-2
CASSLVEQTYGYTF
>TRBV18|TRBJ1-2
CASSGDRANGYTF